The present TCR beta chain was sequenced within a study of beta chain features in type 1 diabetes. Sorting of CD4+ naive, central memory, regulatory and stem cell-like memory cells was performed via CD45RO/CCR7/CD25/CD127/CD95/CD27. Trimming took off 5 bases at V and 0 bases at J, with 11 bases between the two ends. The CDR3 loop spans 15 amino acids. From germline, CDR1 is SNHLY and CDR2 FYNNEI. cDNA synthesis used the whole RNA isolate, giving expressed TCRB sequences. Sequenced by immunoSEQ multiplex PCR; TCRdb stores in-frame clones only, minus some. The sample comprises roughly 450,000 clones, approximately 15% of which are singletons, and approximately 0.038% rests with the top ten.

Sequencing used naive CD4+ T cells from blood. The chain links TRBV2 to TRBJ2-1, with no clear D. This TCR came from a man aged 30-40 years in good health. The CDR3 loop reads CASSIDVSSYNEQFF. The CDR3 DNA reads as TGTGCCAGCAGTATCGACGTCTCCTCCTACAATGAGCAGTTCTTC.